This TCR beta chain emerged from a study of T-cell reconstitution after alpha-beta-depleted transplantation in children. Study-wide results and caveats: Newly produced T cells mostly provided counts and TCRbeta diversity after one year, as hyperexpanded clones declined. Reported findings indicate that, about two months after transplant, alpha-beta T cells came from several hundred expanded clones, which were derived from non-depleted graft cells. Some patients showed high day-60 TCRbeta diversity, which derived from surviving recipient T cells and thymic progenitors.

In the case of this clonotype: As yet, its antigen is unknown.

For TCRbeta, the library was prepared with unique molecular identifiers. MiXCR, run by TCRdb on the PCR reads, gives a single entry per CDR3 protein. The data show 200,000 to 300,000 distinct CDR3 sequences, roughly 25% seen once. The TCR was taken from a female patient between 2 and 15 years old who had a stem cell transplant for congenital amegakaryocytic thrombocytopenia, so the T cells may come from the graft donor. Sequencing used PBMCs, mostly from graft donor cells, obtained 360 days after TCRalphabeta/CD19-depleted stem cell transplant.

For the CDR3, the DNA is TGTGCCAGCAGTTTCCCGCCACAGGGGGCCTATCAGCCCCAGCATTTT. Residues: CASSFPPQGAYQPQHF. V usage is TRBV12-3 or TRBV12-4 and J usage is TRBJ1-5, with 9 bases aligning to TRBD1. Germline trimming cut 3 bases from V and 5 bases from J; bases unmatched to any gene: 8. CDR3 length equals 16 residues.